What follows are 2 T cell receptor beta chains derived from one specimen sequenced in a study of cytomegalovirus exposure and HLA in healthy donors. Sequencing used immunoSEQ multiplex PCR; TCRdb keeps in-frame clones, though not all of them. Counted here are about 73,000 clones, 85% to 95% occurring once; the ten biggest clones make up approximately 3.5%. Sequencing used PBMCs. The receptors stem from a man in his late teens or twenties in good health and CMV-seronegative.

The chain couples TRBV7-2 to TRBJ1-1; no definite D call. CDR3 length: 11 amino acids. Between the trimmed V and J ends, which lost 6 bases and 7 bases, there was a span of 9 bases. The germline V gene encodes CDR1 SGHTA and CDR2 FQGNSA. The CDR3: CASSHQIEAFF. CDR3 bases: TGTGCCAGCAGTCATCAAATTGAAGCTTTCTTT. Together with reference TRBV7-2 and TRBJ1-1, the CDR3 gives the full variable domain: GAGVSQSPSNKVTEKGKDVELRCDPISGHTALYWYRQSLGQGLEFLIYFQGNSAPDKSGLPSDRFSAERTGGSVSTLTIQRTQQEDSAVYLCASSHQIEAFFGQGTRLTVV.

The DNA for the CDR3 is TGTGCCAGCGGGAGACAGGGGAACACTGAAGCTTTCTTT. Its translation: CASGRQGNTEAFF. The chain couples TRBV11-2 to TRBJ1-1; 7 bases are shared with TRBD1. From germline, CDR1 is SGHAT and CDR2 FQNNGV. Trimming cost V 8 bases and J 1 base; bases outside gene matches: 4. This CDR3 is built from 13 residues.